The 13 T cell receptor beta chains listed next were all sequenced from one sample in a study of T cells in Graves' hyperthyroidism and ophthalmopathy. RNA transcripts served as the template for amplifying TCR beta CDR3 regions. HTBI primers drove first-round RT-PCR of the TCR CDR3. One entry per CDR3 protein results from TCRdb running MiXCR on the multiplex PCR reads. The table shows under 700,000 distinct CDR3 sequences, with approximately 44% occurring only once. The material sequenced was peripheral blood or thyroid tissue (not recorded which). The source of these receptors is a young woman with Graves' hyperthyroidism.

CDR3 DNA: TGTGCCAGCAGCTTCGAGGTATCCCAAGAGACCCAGTACTTC. Translated, it gives CASSFEVSQETQYF. This chain uses TRBV11-2 with TRBJ2-5; D not certain. The germline gives CDR1 SGHAT, CDR2 FQNNGV. This CDR3 comprises 14 residues. The V gene lost 3 bases and the J gene lost 1 base, with 9 bases spanning the gap.

This clonotype appeared many times. The chain couples TRBV24-1 to TRBJ2-7; D may correspond to TRBD1 or TRBD2 (5 bases each). The CDR3 has 15 residues. V shed 6 bases and J shed 2 bases, with 16 bases lying between them. The germline CDR1 and CDR2 sequences are KGHDR and SFDVKD. The DNA for the CDR3 is TGTGCCACCAGTTGGTGGGACGACACAGCCTACGAGCAGTACTTC. Translation: CATSWWDDTAYEQYF.

In its sample, this clonotype was seen many times. The V call is TRBV29-1, the J call TRBJ2-7; D gene uncertain. CDR1 is SQVTM and CDR2 is ANQGSEA in the germline V gene. The V end lost 5 bases, the J end lost 3 bases, and 17 bases lay between the germline ends. CDR3 size: 14 residues. The CDR3 loop reads CSVLSSDHFYEQYF. The CDR3 bases are TGCAGCGTTCTAAGCTCGGACCATTTCTACGAGCAGTACTTC.

Turning to this clonotype: One end of the junction fails to match germline, which may point to a read error. The chain combines TRBV11-2 with TRBJ1-1; weak D call: TRBD1 (6 bases). CDR3 length equals 15 residues. The V gene's germline CDR1 is SGHAT and CDR2 FQNNGV. CDR3 protein: CVSSLFRGGATEAFF. DNA for the CDR3: TGTGTCAGCAGCTTATTTCGAGGGGGGGCCACTGAAGCTTTCTTT.

DNA for the CDR3: TGTGCCAGCAGTAAAGGACAGCCAGGGGAGGAAAAACTGTTTTTT. Translation gives CASSKGQPGEEKLFF. The chain is built from TRBV25-1 and TRBJ1-4; D possibly corresponds to TRBD1 (6 bases). Germline CDR1 is MGHDK and CDR2 is SYGVNS. V dropped 5 bases and J dropped 8 bases, with 18 bases sitting between them. The CDR3 sequence is 15 residues long.

This clonotype appeared many times. The chain has TRBV7-2 and TRBJ2-5, with D perhaps being TRBD1 or TRBD2 (5 bases each). CDR3 size: 15 residues. Looked up from germline, CDR1 is SGHTA and CDR2 is FQGNSA. V shed 4 bases and J shed 5 bases, with 17 bases lying between them. CDR3 residues: CASSSLAGGRETQYF. In DNA form, the CDR3 reads TGTGCCAGCAGCTCCTTGGCTGGGGGAAGGGAGACCCAGTACTTC. Full variable domain (rest looked up from reference TRBV7-2 and TRBJ2-5): GAGVSQSPSNKVTEKGKDVELRCDPISGHTALYWYRQSLGQGLEFLIYFQGNSAPDKSGLPSDRFSAERTGGSVSTLTIQRTQQEDSAVYLCASSSLAGGRETQYFGPGTRLLVL.

This clonotype has at least ten counts. The chain carries TRBV7-2 and TRBJ1-1; D possibly corresponds to TRBD1 (5 bases). This CDR3 contains 12 residues. CDR1 is SGHTA and CDR2 is FQGNSA in the germline V gene. V dropped 5 bases and J dropped 8 bases, with 12 bases sitting between them. As DNA, the CDR3 is TGTGCCAGCAGCCCGGGGAGGGGCGAAGCTTTCTTT. Translated, it gives CASSPGRGEAFF.

The rearrangement joins TRBV7-9 to TRBJ1-1, with D unresolved. This CDR3 has 15 residues. Trimming stripped 2 bases from V and 0 bases from J, with 10 bases between. Germline values: CDR1 SEHNR, CDR2 FQNEAQ (reference sequence). In DNA form, the CDR3 reads TGTGCCAGCAGCTTAAGAAGGCCCCTGAACACTGAAGCTTTCTTT. Its translation: CASSLRRPLNTEAFF.

This clonotype was detected only a few times. The J gene is TRBJ2-5, the V gene TRBV7-9; 7 bases fit TRBD1. Germline loops: CDR1 SEHNR, CDR2 FQNEAQ (reference sequence). The V gene end was trimmed by 4 bases and the J gene end by 3 bases; junction bases not matched to a gene: 5. The CDR3 is 14 residues long. CDR3 sequence reads: CASSWTGTEETQYF. Written as DNA, the CDR3 is TGTGCCAGCAGCTGGACAGGAACAGAAGAGACCCAGTACTTC.

This clonotype was seen more than once but under ten times. The chain has TRBV6-4 and TRBJ2-2; possibly TRBD2 for D (6 bases). CDR3 size: 15 residues. V lost 0 bases to trimming and J lost 4 bases, with 9 bases between them. Per the germline V gene, CDR1 is MRHNA and CDR2 is SNTAGT. CDR3 in amino acids: CASSDSGTPTGELFF. In nucleotides, the CDR3 is TGTGCCAGCAGTGACTCTGGGACTCCCACCGGGGAGCTGTTTTTT.

The genes are TRBV5-4 and TRBJ2-7; 7 positions agree with TRBD1. Germline CDR1 SGHNT, CDR2 YYREEE (reference sequence). J lost 3 bases, V lost 4 bases, and 16 bases had no gene match. The CDR3 loop spans 17 amino acids. In DNA form, the CDR3 reads TGTGCCAGCAGCCTCTTCTTTGACAGGGAAACCCTCTACGAGCAGTACTTC. Its protein is CASSLFFDRETLYEQYF.

This clonotype was seen once. The chain links TRBV25-1 to TRBJ2-2; D remains ambiguous. Germline CDR1 MGHDK, CDR2 SYGVNS. The V and J ends lost 1 base and 3 bases respectively, with 9 bases between them. The CDR3 totals 15 residues. Here the CDR3 reads CASSESKVDTGELFF. The CDR3 nucleotides read TGTGCCAGCAGTGAATCTAAGGTGGACACCGGGGAGCTGTTTTTT.

J is TRBJ1-1 and V is TRBV7-8; D ambiguous. V lost 3 bases, J lost 11 bases, and 16 bases lay in between. The CDR3 is made up of 13 amino acids. Per the germline V gene, CDR1 is SGHVS and CDR2 is FQNEAQ. The CDR3 sequence: CASSFVMAGGAFF. CDR3 nucleotides: TGTGCCAGCAGCTTCGTAATGGCCGGAGGGGCTTTCTTT.